A selection of T cell receptor beta chains follows, all from one sample in a study of blood T cell repertoires in COVID-19. TCRdb's table, derived via immunoSEQ multiplex PCR, lists solely in-frame clones and lacks some. The data contain about 46,000 clones, about 90% of them singletons. The sample was peripheral blood. These receptors all come from a human donor with active COVID-19. The donor label of this sample is uncertain. Both conserved end residues are part of each CDR3. Fields, in order: clone size, D gene, V gene, J gene, CDR3 protein, CDR3 DNA. D genes are given only for firm matches. Only some rows state a clone size, as once, few, many or a class for expanded clones.

abundance: .; d_gene: TRBD2; v_gene: TRBV6-5; j_gene: TRBJ2-1; CDR3aa: CASSYLGLAHEQFF; CDR3nt: TGTGCCAGCAGTTACCTGGGACTAGCCCATGAGCAGTTCTTC
abundance: .; d_gene: .; v_gene: TRBV3-1/TRBV3-2; j_gene: TRBJ2-3; CDR3aa: CASSQATGGTDTQYF; CDR3nt: TGTGCCAGCAGCCAAGCTACAGGCGGCACAGATACGCAGTATTTT
abundance: .; d_gene: .; v_gene: TRBV6-5; j_gene: TRBJ1-3; CDR3aa: CASTRGGTSGNTIYF; CDR3nt: TGTGCCAGCACCCGGGGAGGGACCTCTGGAAACACCATATATTTT
abundance: few; d_gene: TRBD1; v_gene: TRBV27; j_gene: TRBJ1-1; CDR3aa: CASSLKAGGISEAFF; CDR3nt: TGTGCCAGCAGTTTAAAGGCAGGGGGCATCAGTGAAGCTTTCTTT
abundance: .; d_gene: TRBD2; v_gene: TRBV11-3; j_gene: TRBJ2-5; CDR3aa: CASSPRTSGGKETQYF; CDR3nt: TGTGCCAGCAGCCCACGGACTAGCGGGGGAAAAGAGACCCAGTACTTC
abundance: .; d_gene: .; v_gene: TRBV5-1; j_gene: TRBJ2-2; CDR3aa: CASSGGRNTGELFF; CDR3nt: TGCGCCAGCAGCGGGGGCCGGAACACCGGGGAGCTGTTTTTT
abundance: .; d_gene: TRBD1; v_gene: TRBV13; j_gene: TRBJ2-5; CDR3aa: CASSLGDRGEGSGQETQYF; CDR3nt: TGTGCCAGCAGCTTAGGCGACAGGGGAGAAGGGTCCGGACAAGAGACCCAGTACTTC
abundance: once; d_gene: TRBD1; v_gene: TRBV7-8; j_gene: TRBJ1-1; CDR3aa: CASTRGDTEAFF; CDR3nt: TGTGCCAGCACCAGGGGGGACACTGAAGCTTTCTTT
abundance: .; d_gene: TRBD2; v_gene: TRBV15; j_gene: TRBJ2-3; CDR3aa: CATSRDRGGADTQYF; CDR3nt: TGTGCCACCAGCAGAGATCGCGGGGGGGCGGATACGCAGTATTTT
abundance: .; d_gene: TRBD1; v_gene: TRBV25-1; j_gene: TRBJ1-4; CDR3aa: CASRGTGGQEKLFF; CDR3nt: TGTGCCAGCAGAGGGACAGGGGGCCAGGAAAAACTGTTTTTT
abundance: .; d_gene: .; v_gene: TRBV27; j_gene: TRBJ1-3; CDR3aa: CASSLIRGGNTIYF; CDR3nt: TGTGCCAGCAGCCTAATCCGCGGTGGAAACACCATATATTTT
abundance: .; d_gene: .; v_gene: TRBV28; j_gene: TRBJ2-1; CDR3aa: CASEGGEGQFF; CDR3nt: TGTGCCAGCGAGGGGGGGGAAGGGCAGTTCTTC
abundance: once; d_gene: TRBD1; v_gene: TRBV19; j_gene: TRBJ1-2; CDR3aa: CASSRRTGGQGYGYTF; CDR3nt: TGTGCCAGTAGTCGCCGGACGGGAGGACAGGGGTATGGCTACACCTTC
abundance: medium-sized; d_gene: .; v_gene: TRBV4-2; j_gene: TRBJ1-6; CDR3aa: CASSQVLNSPLHF; CDR3nt: TGTGCCAGCAGCCAAGTACTAAATTCACCCCTCCACTTT
abundance: .; d_gene: TRBD2; v_gene: TRBV5-1; j_gene: TRBJ2-3; CDR3aa: CASSSLSSGGATDTQYF; CDR3nt: TGCGCCAGCAGCTCCTTATCTAGCGGGGGGGCCACAGATACGCAGTATTTT
abundance: .; d_gene: .; v_gene: TRBV11-3; j_gene: TRBJ2-1; CDR3aa: CASSPSRHEQFF; CDR3nt: TGTGCCAGCAGCCCCTCCAGGCATGAGCAGTTCTTC
abundance: .; d_gene: .; v_gene: TRBV10-3; j_gene: TRBJ2-7; CDR3aa: CAISESVEGMDEQYF; CDR3nt: TGTGCCATCAGTGAGTCGGTGGAGGGGATGGACGAGCAGTACTTC
abundance: .; d_gene: TRBD1; v_gene: TRBV28; j_gene: TRBJ1-2; CDR3aa: CASSPSGGYGYTF; CDR3nt: TGTGCCAGCAGTCCCTCAGGGGGCTATGGCTACACCTTC
abundance: .; d_gene: TRBD1; v_gene: TRBV5-1; j_gene: TRBJ1-3; CDR3aa: CASSLLGGTGNTIYF; CDR3nt: TGCGCCAGCAGCTTACTAGGGGGCACGGGAAACACCATATATTTT
abundance: .; d_gene: .; v_gene: TRBV4-1; j_gene: TRBJ1-5; CDR3aa: CASSQGTELISNQPQHF; CDR3nt: TGCGCCAGCAGCCAAGGGACAGAACTTATTAGCAATCAGCCCCAGCATTTT
abundance: .; d_gene: TRBD1; v_gene: TRBV13; j_gene: TRBJ1-6; CDR3aa: CASSRGQADSPLHF; CDR3nt: TGTGCCAGCAGCCGTGGACAGGCTGATTCACCCCTCCACTTT
abundance: .; d_gene: .; v_gene: TRBV21-1; j_gene: TRBJ2-7; CDR3aa: CASSKPTSGRERRYEQYF; CDR3nt: TGTGCCAGCAGCAAACCGACCTCCGGCCGGGAGCGGCGCTACGAGCAGTACTTC
abundance: once; d_gene: .; v_gene: TRBV6-1; j_gene: TRBJ2-2; CDR3aa: CASSDAMGTGRAGELFF; CDR3nt: TGTGCCAGCAGTGACGCGATGGGTACAGGGAGGGCCGGGGAGCTGTTTTTT
abundance: once; d_gene: .; v_gene: TRBV5-6; j_gene: TRBJ2-5; CDR3aa: CASSISWAVGETQYF; CDR3nt: TGTGCCAGCAGCATATCGTGGGCAGTCGGAGAGACCCAGTACTTC
abundance: .; d_gene: TRBD1; v_gene: TRBV6-5; j_gene: TRBJ2-3; CDR3aa: CASSRTGVEIDTQYF; CDR3nt: TGTGCCAGCAGTCGGACAGGGGTTGAAATAGATACGCAGTATTTT
abundance: .; d_gene: .; v_gene: TRBV5-1; j_gene: TRBJ2-7; CDR3aa: CASSLDSGSSYEQYF; CDR3nt: TGCGCCAGCAGCTTGGATTCGGGGAGCTCCTACGAGCAGTACTTC
abundance: .; d_gene: .; v_gene: TRBV29-1; j_gene: TRBJ1-1; CDR3aa: CSVLYAGGEAFF; CDR3nt: TGCAGCGTCCTGTATGCGGGTGGTGAAGCTTTCTTT
abundance: once; d_gene: .; v_gene: TRBV5-5; j_gene: TRBJ1-6; CDR3aa: CASSSRTGMGSPLHF; CDR3nt: TGTGCCAGCAGCTCTAGGACTGGGATGGGTTCACCCCTCCACTTT
abundance: few; d_gene: TRBD2; v_gene: TRBV18; j_gene: TRBJ2-1; CDR3aa: CASSPLAGGGEQFF; CDR3nt: TGTGCCAGCTCACCCTTAGCGGGAGGTGGGGAGCAGTTCTTC
abundance: .; d_gene: .; v_gene: TRBV5-1; j_gene: TRBJ1-1; CDR3aa: CASSWGGINTEAFF; CDR3nt: TGCGCCAGCAGCTGGGGGGGTATCAACACTGAAGCTTTCTTT
abundance: .; d_gene: .; v_gene: TRBV3-1/TRBV3-2; j_gene: TRBJ2-1; CDR3aa: CASSLRDFYNEQFF; CDR3nt: TGTGCCAGCAGCCTCCGGGACTTCTACAATGAGCAGTTCTTC
abundance: .; d_gene: .; v_gene: TRBV28; j_gene: TRBJ2-7; CDR3aa: CASGWTSVSYEQYF; CDR3nt: TGTGCCAGCGGTTGGACATCCGTCTCCTACGAGCAGTACTTC
abundance: .; d_gene: TRBD2; v_gene: TRBV5-6; j_gene: TRBJ2-1; CDR3aa: CASSLGSSGGWDEQFF; CDR3nt: TGTGCCAGCAGCTTGGGGAGTAGCGGGGGCTGGGATGAGCAGTTCTTC
abundance: .; d_gene: .; v_gene: TRBV5-1; j_gene: TRBJ1-5; CDR3aa: CASSLAGNQPQHF; CDR3nt: TGCGCCAGCAGCTTGGCCGGCAATCAGCCCCAGCATTTT
abundance: .; d_gene: .; v_gene: TRBV2; j_gene: TRBJ2-7; CDR3aa: CASSNNYEQYF; CDR3nt: TGTGCCAGCAGTAACAACTACGAGCAGTACTTC
abundance: .; d_gene: .; v_gene: TRBV7-9; j_gene: TRBJ2-3; CDR3aa: CASSRDKSSDTQYF; CDR3nt: TGTGCCAGCTCCCGGGACAAGTCAAGTGATACGCAGTATTTT
abundance: .; d_gene: TRBD1; v_gene: TRBV5-5; j_gene: TRBJ2-7; CDR3aa: CASSLVGTAPYEQYF; CDR3nt: TGTGCCAGCAGCTTGGTGGGGACAGCTCCCTACGAGCAGTACTTC
abundance: .; d_gene: TRBD1; v_gene: TRBV5-1; j_gene: TRBJ2-3; CDR3aa: CASSPDRADTQYF; CDR3nt: TGCGCCAGCAGCCCCGACAGGGCGGATACGCAGTATTTT